The 21 T cell receptor beta chains below come from one sample, sequenced in a study of OX40 agonist ivuxolimab in advanced cancers. The assay was immunoSEQ multiplex PCR, and TCRdb's table has in-frame clones only and misses some. Of 74,000 or so clones detected, around 83% appear once; the ten largest clones hold 2% to 2.5%. The sample here was CD4+ or CD8+ T cells sorted from blood, taken in a trial of the OX40 agonist ivuxolimab. The receptors stem from an adult with an advanced solid tumor such as melanoma, head and neck, liver or kidney cancer.

The rearrangement uses TRBV2 and TRBJ1-5; 7 nucleotides agree with TRBD1. The CDR3 totals 15 residues. The germline V gene encodes CDR1 SNHLY and CDR2 FYNNEI. Trimming at V came to 3 bases and at J to 2 bases, leaving 4 bases not matched to a gene. The CDR3 loop is CASSDGGGGNQPQHF. The CDR3 DNA sequence: TGTGCCAGCAGTGACGGAGGGGGCGGCAATCAGCCCCAGCATTTT.

This chain links TRBV7-2 with TRBJ2-1, with 13 positions matching TRBD2. Germline assignment: CDR1 SGHTA and CDR2 FQGNSA. The CDR3 is 18 amino acids. V shed 3 bases, J shed 4 bases, and the junction held 9 bases outside the gene matches. The CDR3 DNA follows: TGTGCCAGCAGCTTCCGTCTCATGACTAGCGGGGGGTACAATGAGCAGTTCTTC. Protein product: CASSFRLMTSGGYNEQFF.

The chain has TRBV30 and TRBJ1-4; tentatively, D is TRBD1 (5 bases). Trimming shortened V by 6 bases and J by 7 bases, and 18 bases separated the two germline ends. The CDR3 extends over 14 amino acids. From germline, CDR1 is GTSNPN and CDR2 SVGIG (reference sequence). The CDR3 here is CACRNGGISEKLFF. In DNA, the CDR3 is TGTGCCTGCCGAAATGGGGGGATTAGTGAAAAACTGTTTTTT.

This rearrangement joins TRBV4-1 to TRBJ2-7, with TRBD2 as a possible D gene (6 bases). This CDR3 spans 14 amino acids. V shed 4 bases and J shed 5 bases, with 15 bases lying between them. Germline loops: CDR1 MGHRA, CDR2 YSYEKL. CDR3 coding DNA: TGCGCCAGCAGCCCGATGTCCGGAGGGGACGAGCAGTACTTC. It translates to CASSPMSGGDEQYF.

The chain combines TRBV6-1 with TRBJ2-3, with D hard to call. V gave up 4 bases and J gave up 4 bases, with 9 bases separating them. The CDR3 is 13 amino acids. Per the germline V gene, CDR1 is MNHNS and CDR2 is SASEGT. CDR3: CASSVGVPDTQYF. The CDR3 region has the DNA TGTGCCAGCAGTGTAGGCGTCCCAGATACGCAGTATTTT.

The V and J genes are TRBV6-5 and TRBJ1-4; maybe TRBD1 (5 bases). Trimming took 3 bases from V and 5 from J, leaving 13 bases between them. Looked up from germline, CDR1 is MNHEY and CDR2 is SVGAGI. The CDR3 is 15 amino acids. CDR3 sequence: CASSYSGRFNEKLFF. The CDR3 DNA is TGTGCCAGCAGTTATTCGGGACGATTCAATGAAAAACTGTTTTTT.

V gene TRBV6-6 combines with J gene TRBJ1-1; D call uncertain. The germline V gene has CDR1 MNHNY and CDR2 SVGAGI (reference sequence). V was cut by 0 bases and J by 4 bases, with 9 bases left in between. CDR3 size: 14 residues. The CDR3 sequence: CASSYSSGFTEAFF. CDR3 nucleotides: TGTGCCAGCAGTTACTCGAGCGGGTTCACTGAAGCTTTCTTT.

This chain uses TRBV5-1 with TRBJ2-3, with a weak D call TRBD2 (6 bases). With 4 bases removed from V and 4 bases from J, the gap between germline ends came to 16 bases. CDR1 and CDR2 (germline): SGHRS, YFSETQ. CDR3 length: 15 residues. The CDR3 coding sequence is TGCGCCAGCAGCCGTAGCGGAAACACGGCAGATACGCAGTATTTT. This encodes CASSRSGNTADTQYF.

The V call is TRBV7-2, the J call TRBJ2-1; TRBD1 agrees at 8 bases. This CDR3 region has 15 residues. Trimming took 5 bases from V and 7 from J; bases not matched to a gene: 10. Germline CDR1 SGHTA, CDR2 FQGNSA. CDR3 nucleotide sequence: TGTGCCAGCAGCCCCGGCACAGGGGGTACTAATGAGCAGTTCTTC. It specifies CASSPGTGGTNEQFF.

The chain combines TRBV27 with TRBJ2-5, with a tentative D call TRBD1 (5 bases). The CDR3 is 14 residues long. Trimming cost V 5 bases and J 1 base, with 11 bases left between them. CDR1 is MNHEY and CDR2 is SMNVEV in the germline V gene (reference sequence). The CDR3 DNA follows: TGTGCCAGCAGTCCCCGACAGCTCCAAGAGACCCAGTACTTC. As protein: CASSPRQLQETQYF.

This sequence joins TRBV11-2 and TRBJ2-7; 8 bases agree with TRBD1. CDR1 is SGHAT, CDR2 FQNNGV, per germline. The CDR3 length is 14 residues. The ends lost 4 bases at V and 6 bases at J; junction bases unmatched: 8. The CDR3 coding sequence is TGTGCCAGCAGCTACAGGACAGGGATAAGCGAGCAGTACTTC. It yields the protein CASSYRTGISEQYF.

The chain has TRBV4-2 and TRBJ1-5; 9 nucleotides match TRBD1. Germline trimming cut 4 bases from V and 7 bases from J; bases unmatched to any gene: 8. Germline V CDR1 and CDR2: LGHNA, YNFKEQ. The CDR3 loop spans 15 amino acids. CDR3 loop: CASSPGTGKDQPQHF. The CDR3 coding sequence is TGTGCCAGCAGCCCCGGGACAGGGAAAGACCAGCCCCAGCATTTT.

This clone has a single count. The chain employs TRBV11-2 and TRBJ2-7; TRBD1 aligns across 7 bases. The V gene end was trimmed by 5 bases and the J gene end by 0 bases; junction bases not matched to a gene: 13. Germline V gene sequence: CDR1 SGHAT, CDR2 FQNNGV. The CDR3 has 17 amino acids. The CDR3 here is CASSIPLQGIYSYEQYF. As DNA, the CDR3 is TGTGCCAGCAGCATACCCCTACAGGGGATCTACTCCTACGAGCAGTACTTC.

V is TRBV15 and J is TRBJ1-3, with D unresolved. This CDR3 has 13 residues. Trimming removed 0 bases from V and 8 bases from J, with 8 bases in between. CDR1 and CDR2 (germline): LNHNV, YYDKDF (reference sequence). CDR3 DNA: TGTGCCACCAGCAGAGATCGGAGAGACACCATATATTTT. Protein: CATSRDRRDTIYF.

The J gene is TRBJ1-1, the V gene TRBV11-2; D gene uncertain. CDR1 is SGHAT and CDR2 is FQNNGV in the germline V gene. V lost 5 bases, J lost 7 bases, and 14 bases lay in between. CDR3 size: 13 residues. The CDR3 nucleotides read TGTGCCAGCAGCGCCGACGGGGTTGGTGAAGCTTTCTTT. Translation gives CASSADGVGEAFF.

CDR3: CASSFTGENEQFF. CDR3 DNA sequence: TGCGCCAGCAGTTTTACAGGGGAAAATGAGCAGTTCTTC. The rearrangement joins TRBV5-1 to TRBJ2-1; 7 bases line up with TRBD1. Germline V gene data show CDR1 as SGHRS and CDR2 as YFSETQ. There are 13 residues in the CDR3. After removal of 5 bases from V and 7 bases from J, the junction contained 6 bases not matched to a gene.

The genes are TRBV5-4 and TRBJ2-1, with D maybe TRBD2 (5 bases). Trimming removed 0 bases at V and 0 bases at J, with 10 bases between. Germline-derived CDR1 and CDR2 are SGHNT and YYREEE (reference sequence). This CDR3 has 16 amino acids. CDR3 protein: CASSLGSGISYNEQFF. The CDR3 coding sequence is TGTGCCAGCAGCTTGGGGAGCGGAATCTCCTACAATGAGCAGTTCTTC.

The chain links TRBV14 to TRBJ2-1; perhaps TRBD2 as D (5 bases). CDR1 SGHDN and CDR2 FVKESK come from the germline V gene. Between the trimmed V and J ends, which lost 0 bases and 8 bases, there was a span of 14 bases. This CDR3 has 15 residues. The CDR3 reads CASSQDRTGTDEQFF. Written as DNA, the CDR3 is TGTGCCAGCAGCCAAGATAGGACGGGAACGGATGAGCAGTTCTTC.

V gene TRBV28 combines with J gene TRBJ2-7, with 7 bases matching TRBD1. CDR1 and CDR2 from the germline V gene are MDHEN and SYDVKM. The CDR3 is 15 residues long. With 7 bases clipped from V and 0 bases from J, the junction kept 9 bases outside the gene matches. CDR3 bases: TGTGCCAGCAACCCGGGACAGCCTAACTCCTACGAGCAGTACTTC. Translated, it gives CASNPGQPNSYEQYF. Together with reference TRBV28 and TRBJ2-7, the CDR3 gives the full variable domain: DVKVTQSSRYLVKRTGEKVFLECVQDMDHENMFWYRQDPGLGLRLIYFSYDVKMKEKGDIPEGYSVSREKKERFSLILESASTNQTSMYLCASNPGQPNSYEQYFGPGTRLTVT.

The chain uses TRBV28 and TRBJ2-5, with 8 bases matching TRBD2. Germline trimming cut 7 bases from V and 5 bases from J; bases unmatched to any gene: 9. The CDR3 is made up of 14 amino acids. The germline CDR1 and CDR2 sequences are MDHEN and SYDVKM. The CDR3 sequence: CASIGWGGGETQYF. DNA for the CDR3: TGTGCCAGCATAGGATGGGGCGGGGGGGAGACCCAGTACTTC.

CDR3 residues: CASSRDISYEQYF. As DNA, the CDR3 is TGTGCCAGCAGTCGGGACATTTCCTACGAGCAGTACTTC. The chain combines TRBV6-5 with TRBJ2-7; weak D call: TRBD1 (6 bases). The CDR3 totals 13 residues. Germline CDR1 is MNHEY and CDR2 is SVGAGI. Trimming left V 5 bases short and J 1 base short, with 9 bases between.